This T cell receptor beta chain was found in a study of cytomegalovirus exposure and HLA in healthy donors (TCRdb year 2017). About the full investigation: According to an earlier analysis of around 600 of the donors, about 179 million T cells yielded 95 million to 140 million unique TCR beta sequences and about 300 Gb of sequence data. An early release covering just under 650 HLA-typed donors comprised 250 to 350 gigabases of sequencing data and approximately 80 million unique TCR sequences. Of the roughly 390 genotyped donors, 81% were placed in the genetic ancestry cluster associated with self-reported Caucasian donors. The study aimed to test whether cataloging public T cell receptors could reveal signatures of past pathogen exposure. The T cell repertoires of 670 or so subjects were profiled by immunosequencing and related to cytomegalovirus serostatus. A separate validation cohort of over a hundred different subjects was used in addition to the approximately 610-subject first cohort. High-throughput TCR immunosequencing, statistical association of individual TCRs with disease status, and machine learning were combined to predict cytomegalovirus infection status. A later analysis re-examined previously published TCR beta repertoires from just over 650 donors and added high-resolution HLA genotyping to investigate patterns of TCR occurrence. Rather than using new phenotypic data, the later analysis identified candidate immune exposures from TCR beta sequences and from how often those sequences occurred across donors. An earlier analysis of several hundred of the donors applied high-throughput TCR beta sequencing to assess whether each TCR beta V gene segment acted as functional or pseudogenic. Donor age, sex, ethnicity and CMV serostatus were compiled together with the repertoire data. Genome-wide SNP genotypes for about three fifths of the 666 donors were used in a later genetic analysis, which treated that subset as a discovery cohort. All discovery cohort repertoires had been generated on a single sequencing platform. Class I and class II HLA loci were covered by the typing at four-digit resolution. The number of typed donors differed by locus: about 620-640 for A, B, C, DRB1 and DQB1; 522 for DQA1; roughly 600 for DPA1; and some 470 for DPB1. Because of strong linkage in the cohort, roughly five DR-DQ haplotypes were treated as single units for association and clustering. Among roughly 400 genotyped donors of the cohort, an average of approximately 220,000 unique TCR beta nucleotide sequences was sequenced per donor, of which about 19% were non-productive. Summary of the overall study and its limitations: In a later genetic analysis, a missense DCLRE1C variant was associated with V-gene and J-gene trimming of TCR beta chains, and the association was replicated in an independent cohort. According to a later analysis, most CMV-associated TCR beta chains appeared to be HLA-restricted, and the HLA associations seemed to be driven largely by CMV exposure. A total of 150 to 200 TCR beta chains were listed by the study as associated with cytomegalovirus. Because HLA typing was missing for some donors at each locus, association tests included only the typed subset. Assigning TCR associations to individual alleles was difficult when HLA alleles, especially DR and DQ, strongly co-occurred. A cluster of highly shared sequence variants was judged likely to be a technical artifact of the sequencing pipeline. Linkage disequilibrium might explain the correlated functional status among segregating V segments, but an unknown experimental factor could not be excluded. Some IMGT-functional V segments, including TRBV6-2 and TRBV6-3, could not be distinguished by the 87-base-pair reads and were therefore excluded. In a later analysis, HLA-associated TCR beta chains showed more clonal expansion and lower generation probabilities than non-associated chains that were equally common. A few of the identified cytomegalovirus-associated TCR beta chains were confirmed in vitro to be specific for cytomegalovirus antigens. About 15 rarely observed V segments, including chromosome 9 orphons, were excluded from the earlier analysis of several hundred of the donors because counts were too low. In a later analysis, the rate of TCR association differed among HLA loci, with DRB1 alleles having the most associated TCRs and HLA-C alleles having the fewest. The classifier was reported to diagnose cytomegalovirus status with high specificity and sensitivity in both the original and validation cohorts. A further reported finding was that TCR beta sequences accurately predicted the HLA-A and HLA-B alleles for most subjects in the first cohort. A later genetic analysis reported fewer N-insertions in productive TCRs among donors in an Asian-associated ancestry cluster than the roughly 650-donor mean. A later analysis reported that several top co-occurrence clusters appeared linked to parvovirus B19, influenza, CMV and Epstein-Barr virus. CMV serostatus was the only immune exposure information available for the cohort. Most TCR sequences were seen in very few donors, while some public TCRs were found in many individuals. An earlier analysis of approximately 530 of the donors showed that most TCR beta V segments appeared in productive rearrangements either about 87% or about 30% of the time, which broadly matched IMGT annotations. The cohort was sequenced for TCR beta chains only, and without alpha or paired-chain data the features that could be detected were limited. Specific HLA alleles were associated with 15,000 to 20,000 TCR beta sequences at a false discovery rate of 0.05 in a later analysis. The authors suggested that the approach could potentially be extended to other disease states and immunological phenotypes. Roughly uniform sequencing depth across donors was assumed in presence/absence analyses, although this assumption may not hold.

The cohort consisted of fewer than 700 healthy bone marrow donors. At the time of sampling, all cohort members were nominally healthy, though unrecorded immune exposures were likely present. The donor was CMV seronegative and was included in the group of 352 seronegative cohort members. A peripheral blood sample was provided by each donor, and peripheral blood mononuclear cells were used for TCR beta sequencing. Genomic DNA was extracted from the blood cell samples with the Qiagen DNeasy Blood Extraction Kit. The library was made by the immunoSEQ multiplex PCR assay. A mixture of 60 forward primers for TCR Vbeta segments and 13 reverse primers for TCR Jbeta segments was used in the multiplex PCR. The CDR3 region of rearranged TCR beta genes was amplified from genomic DNA by a multiplex PCR assay. The amplified TCR beta libraries were sequenced on the Illumina HiSeq System as 87-base-pair reads. The study's processing was this. Across the 600 to 700 repertoires, a later analysis counted 80 million or so unique TCR beta chains, around 11 million of which were shared by at least two donors. Raw reads were error-corrected and collapsed into unique sequences by a nearest-neighbor algorithm in which closely related sequences were merged to remove PCR and sequencing errors. To assign V, D and J gene segments, CDR3 sequences were aligned to IMGT reference sequences. Each retained sequence needed at least a six-nucleotide match to both a V gene segment and a J gene segment. Rearrangements were called productive when the CDR3 lacked stop codons and stayed in frame with V and J; all others were non-productive. Following IMGT convention, CDR3 was defined as the stretch from the second conserved V-encoded cysteine to the conserved J-encoded phenylalanine. Sequences without an unambiguous match to a single V gene segment were excluded from the earlier analysis of several hundred of the donors. An earlier analysis of 500 to 600 of the donors classified V segments as functional when productive rearrangements were above 56.7% and as segregating when the standard deviation between donors was above 5%. To diagnose cytomegalovirus status from the catalog of TCR beta chain sequences, a statistical classification framework was built. A later analysis assigned V and J genes by comparing TCR nucleotide sequences with IMGT/GENE-DB human TR gene sequences. In a later analysis, CDR3 sequences and most-parsimonious VDJ recombination scenarios were assigned using the TCRdist pipeline. In a later analysis, every TCR beta chain was defined by the combination of its CDR3 amino acid sequence and its V-gene family, and reads without a unique V-gene family were dropped. A later analysis removed 450 to 600 highly shared, low-generation-probability nucleotide sequences to deal with suspected cross-contamination and a sequencing artifact. In a later analysis, a clonal expansion index for each public chain was calculated from normalized within-repertoire ranks of inferred template counts. A later analysis computed generation probabilities with a VDJ recombination model fitted to out-of-frame rearrangements, and checked the results against IGoR. Hypergeometric tests were used in a later analysis to score TCR-TCR, TCR-HLA and TCR-CMV co-occurrence, with a repertoire-size bias correction applied to the TCR pairs. False discovery rates were estimated in a later analysis by permuting HLA or CMV assignments 20 times. In a later analysis, co-occurring TCRs were grouped using DBSCAN, with TCRdist sequence similarity added in when clustering inside HLA-allele-positive subsets. Co-occurrence clustering excluded repertoires with fewer than 30,000 or more than 120,000 public chains, plus five with anomalous nucleotide sharing. The table was pulled from immuneACCESS by TCRdb, which kept in-frame rearrangements only. Such tables lose some clones; where checked, under half of the loss comes from unresolved V genes, and the rest has no known cause. The DNA gave D and trimming, while V, J and clone size come from that table. The sample table shows around 170,000 clones, and around three quarters are seen once. Around 5.7% of the sample goes to the ten largest clones.

Reading the germline V gene (reference sequence) gives CDR1 SSHAT and CDR2 FNYEAQ. Taken from cysteine to phenylalanine, the CDR3 has 15 residues. This entry keeps only the CDR3 DNA: 45 bases, framed from base 1. V loses 2 bases of germline sequence and J loses 9 bases, and the interval between the two ends is 17 bases. Points on this clone: What this receptor recognizes is not known. Base qualities were left out, and no much larger clone turns up one base away.

The clonotype originates from a man aged 40-55 years in good health and CMV-seronegative. Recombination joined TRBV7-7 with TRBJ2-1; possibly the D gene is TRBD2, per 6 matching bases. The sequenced sample was PBMCs. The CDR3 reads as follows: CASSLRGTASGEQFF. The DNA sequence reads TGTGCCAGCAGCTTACGCGGGACTGCCAGCGGTGAGCAGTTCTTC.